The 8 T cell receptor beta chains below all came from one sample that was sequenced in a study of shared clonotypes between healthy human individuals. TCRdb's copy holds only in-frame clones and misses some; the assay was immunoSEQ multiplex PCR. The sample yields approximately 2,200,000 clones, about 92% seen once. CD45RO-negative cells were positively selected for CCR7, leaving out terminally differentiated effector memory CD45RA+ cells. Input material: naive CD8+ T cells from PBMCs. The receptors derive from a man younger than 35 in good health. Some clones in this sample may be carry-over from other donors' samples.

Of note for this clone: Other DNA sequences of this sample code for an identical CDR3. The chain combines TRBV11-2 with TRBJ2-7; 11 bases match TRBD1. Losses at the gene ends were 3 bases for V and 6 bases for J; bases not matched to a gene: 4. Germline loops: CDR1 SGHAT, CDR2 FQNNGV. CDR3 size: 14 residues. The CDR3 nucleotides read TGTGCCAGCAGCTTGGGGACAGGGGGTTTCGAGCAGTACTTC. This encodes CASSLGTGGFEQYF.

The chain links TRBV6-5 to TRBJ2-3; TRBD1 or TRBD2 may be the D gene (6 bases each). V was cut by 8 bases and J by 4 bases, with 13 bases left in between. Germline V CDR1 and CDR2: MNHEY, SVGAGI. The CDR3 spans 13 residues. The CDR3 protein is CASALGGSDTQYF. The CDR3 DNA sequence: TGTGCCAGCGCCCTAGGGGGGTCAGATACGCAGTATTTT.

In nucleotides, the CDR3 is TGTGCCAGCAGCGCCCGACAGGGGGCTGGGGACGAGCAGTACTTC. Translated, it gives CASSARQGAGDEQYF. The chain carries TRBV9 and TRBJ2-7, with 10 bases identical to TRBD1. The CDR3 loop spans 15 amino acids. Looked up from germline, CDR1 is SGDLS and CDR2 is YYNGEE. V dropped 3 bases and J dropped 5; count of bases not matched to a gene: 8.

This clone was recorded only once. The chain has TRBV7-9 and TRBJ2-4; D possibly corresponds to TRBD2 (6 bases). The germline V and J ends were trimmed by 1 base and 2 bases, with 18 bases remaining between them. The CDR3 covers 18 residues. In germline, CDR1 is SEHNR, CDR2 FQNEAQ (reference sequence). For the CDR3, the DNA is TGTGCCAGCAGCTTAGGACTAGTAGAGGAGGTGTCCAAAAACATTCAGTACTTC. The encoded protein is CASSLGLVEEVSKNIQYF.

The chain carries TRBV9 and TRBJ1-4, with TRBD1 as a possible D gene (6 bases). Germline V gene sequence: CDR1 SGDLS, CDR2 YYNGEE. The germline V and J ends were trimmed by 0 bases and 4 bases, with 13 bases remaining between them. The CDR3 has 16 residues. CDR3 sequence (DNA): TGTGCCAGCAGCGTAGGGACAGCCCCGCTTAATGAAAAACTGTTTTTT. Protein sequence: CASSVGTAPLNEKLFF.

The CDR3: CASSQMGEQFF. The CDR3 DNA reads TGTGCCAGCAGCCAGATGGGTGAGCAGTTCTTC. The V gene is TRBV9, the J gene TRBJ2-1; D is ambiguous. Trimming left V 4 bases short and J 9 bases short, with 8 bases between. CDR3 size: 11 residues. Germline loops: CDR1 SGDLS, CDR2 YYNGEE.

The rearrangement uses TRBV5-4 and TRBJ2-3; 13 nucleotides agree with TRBD2. This CDR3 spans 14 amino acids. Germline CDR1 is SGHNT and CDR2 is YYREEE (reference sequence). Germline trimming cut 5 bases from V and 6 bases from J; bases unmatched to any gene: 3. CDR3 region: CASRELAGGDTQYF. The CDR3 DNA sequence: TGTGCCAGCAGAGAACTAGCGGGAGGGGATACGCAGTATTTT.

The J gene is TRBJ2-1, the V gene TRBV9, with D maybe TRBD2 (6 bases). CDR1 is SGDLS and CDR2 is YYNGEE in the germline V gene. The CDR3 consists of 16 residues. The V end was cut by 1 base, the J end by 1 base, with 12 bases between. CDR3 loop: CASSVHRRDSYNEQFF. CDR3 in DNA: TGTGCCAGCAGCGTACATCGGCGGGATTCCTACAATGAGCAGTTCTTC.